The following is a TCR beta chain sequence with its context. Its specificity is not known. The source of the sample is a study of response to subunit inactivated influenza vaccine. The CDR3 loop spans 12 amino acids. The V end lost 7 bases, the J end lost 5 bases, and 11 bases lay between the germline ends. From the RT-PCR reads, TCRdb called clonotypes with MiXCR, one entry per CDR3 protein. The data contain approximately 300,000 distinct CDR3 sequences, around 22% of them singletons. Study-level results: Authors proposed each seasonal influenza vaccination draws in few new T cells.

The chain couples TRBV12-3 or TRBV12-4 to TRBJ1-1; D unclear. This receptor was obtained from a man between 50 and 75 years old who received an inactivated influenza vaccine. Sequences were derived from PBMCs from blood, sampled about 20 months after vaccination. The CDR3 coding sequence is TGTGCCAGCAACGGTCTAGGGACTGAAGCTTTCTTT. Translated, it gives CASNGLGTEAFF.